This entry concerns a single T cell receptor beta chain. The data were obtained in a study of immune evolution from preneoplasia to lung adenocarcinoma. Method: immunoSEQ multiplex PCR; TCRdb's copy keeps in-frame clones and lacks some. Here the sample spans around 6,100 clones, over 75% being singletons. What was sequenced was FFPE lung adenocarcinoma in situ tissue. The sequence was collected from a person between 60 and 80 years old with lung adenocarcinoma.

CDR3 amino acids: CASTEGGAGGYTF. The CDR3 nucleotides are TGTGCCAGCACCGAGGGAGGGGCGGGGGGCTACACCTTC. The chain uses TRBV2 and TRBJ1-2; perhaps TRBD1 as D (5 bases). The germline CDR1 and CDR2 sequences are SNHLY and FYNNEI. The V end was cut by 7 bases, the J end by 8 bases, with 17 bases between. The CDR3 runs 13 residues.